This passage covers 7 T cell receptor beta chains from one sample sequenced in a study of radiotherapy plus CTLA-4 blockade in lung cancer. Sequencing used immunoSEQ multiplex PCR; TCRdb keeps in-frame clones, though not all of them. The sample has some 100,000 clones; about 83% are singletons. The sequencing here drew on peripheral blood, taken from a patient treated with radiotherapy plus ipilimumab. Receptor source: a human donor with non-small cell lung cancer that progressed on radiotherapy plus ipilimumab.

V and J are TRBV12-5 and TRBJ1-3; D is unresolved. Per the germline V gene, CDR1 is LGHNT and CDR2 is FRNRAP. The V end was cut by 1 base, the J end by 4 bases, with 11 bases between. The CDR3 totals 15 residues. Written as DNA, the CDR3 is TGTGCTAGTGGTTTGGAATCTGGGATGGGAAACACCATATATTTT. This translates into CASGLESGMGNTIYF. The full variable domain, completed using reference TRBV12-5 and TRBJ1-3, is DARVTQTPRHKVTEMGQEVTMRCQPILGHNTVFWYRQTMMQGLELLAYFRNRAPLDDSGMPKDRFSAEMPDATLATLKIQPSEPRDSAVYFCASGLESGMGNTIYFGEGSWLTVV.

This clone was detected once. The chain uses TRBV5-1 and TRBJ2-1, with D uncertain. V was cut by 4 bases and J by 7 bases, with 15 bases left in between. This CDR3 spans 14 amino acids. In germline, CDR1 is SGHRS, CDR2 YFSETQ. This CDR3 reads CASSPRVAGNEQFF. CDR3 coding DNA: TGCGCCAGCAGCCCCCGGGTTGCCGGGAATGAGCAGTTCTTC.

This sequence joins TRBV27 and TRBJ2-1; TRBD2 matches 12 bases. There are 15 residues in the CDR3. CDR1 MNHEY and CDR2 SMNVEV come from the germline V gene (reference sequence). V shed 3 bases, J shed 8 bases, and the junction held 5 bases outside the gene matches. CDR3 sequence reads: CASSFLAGGSDEQFF. CDR3 DNA sequence: TGTGCCAGCAGTTTTCTAGCGGGAGGGAGCGATGAGCAGTTCTTC.

The DNA for the CDR3 is TGTGCCAGCAGCAGAAACAGGGGGCTAAACTCTGAAGCTTTCTTT. Residues: CASSRNRGLNSEAFF. This chain joins TRBV6-5 and TRBJ1-1; 9 bases are a match to TRBD1. After removal of 6 bases from V and 6 bases from J, the junction contained 11 bases not matched to a gene. CDR3 length: 15 residues. Germline CDR1 reads MNHEY; CDR2 reads SVGAGI.

The gene calls are TRBV7-2 and TRBJ2-2; TRBD1 agrees at 8 bases. The germline CDR1 and CDR2 sequences are SGHTA and FQGNSA. The CDR3 extends over 15 amino acids. Trimming cost V 4 bases and J 6 bases; bases outside gene matches: 7. CDR3 in amino acids: CASSSGRGLAGELFF. In nucleotides, the CDR3 is TGTGCCAGCAGCTCTGGCAGGGGGCTCGCCGGGGAGCTGTTTTTT.

This clone has just one count. V usage is TRBV19 and J usage is TRBJ2-7; 10 bases match TRBD1. With 4 bases clipped from V and 3 bases from J, the junction kept 3 bases outside the gene matches. CDR1 LNHDA and CDR2 SQIVND come from the germline V gene (reference sequence). The CDR3 is 14 residues long. The CDR3 sequence is CASSRGQGYYEQYF. The CDR3 DNA follows: TGTGCCAGTAGTAGGGGACAGGGGTACTACGAGCAGTACTTC.

The gene calls are TRBV7-9 and TRBJ2-2; no reliable D call. The germline gives CDR1 SEHNR, CDR2 FQNEAQ (reference sequence). V lost 1 base, J lost 7 bases, and 7 bases lay in between. The CDR3 has 13 residues. The chain's CDR3 is CASSLEWNGELFF. CDR3 DNA: TGTGCCAGCAGCTTAGAATGGAACGGGGAGCTGTTTTTT.